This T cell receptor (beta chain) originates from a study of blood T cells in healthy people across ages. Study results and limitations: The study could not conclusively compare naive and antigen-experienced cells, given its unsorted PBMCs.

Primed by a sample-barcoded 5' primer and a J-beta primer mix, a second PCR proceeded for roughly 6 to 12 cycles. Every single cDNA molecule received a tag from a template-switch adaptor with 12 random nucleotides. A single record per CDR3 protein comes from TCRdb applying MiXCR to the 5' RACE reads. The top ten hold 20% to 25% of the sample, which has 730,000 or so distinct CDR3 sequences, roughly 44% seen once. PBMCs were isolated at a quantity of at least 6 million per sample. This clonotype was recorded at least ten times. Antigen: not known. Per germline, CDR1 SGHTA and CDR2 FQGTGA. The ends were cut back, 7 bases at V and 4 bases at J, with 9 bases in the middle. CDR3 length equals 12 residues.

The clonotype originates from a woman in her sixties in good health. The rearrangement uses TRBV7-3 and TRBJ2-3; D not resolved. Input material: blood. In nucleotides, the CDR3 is TGTGCCAGCACATCTGGGGCAGATACGCAGTATTTT. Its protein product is CASTSGADTQYF.